These 26 T cell receptor beta chains were sequenced from one sample in a study of T-cell reconstitution after alpha-beta-depleted transplantation in children (dated by TCRdb to about 2016). To prepare the library, PCR was applied. The instrument was an Illumina HiSeq 2500. Molecular barcoding was employed in the preparation of TCR libraries, with unique molecular identifiers being used to normalize TCRbeta repertoire quantification. The raw public reads went through TCRdb reprocessing: fastp at Q25, MiXCR clone calling, in-frame beta chains kept. Rows with one shared CDR3 protein collapse into an entry with the most common genes and DNA. The sample includes 150,000 to 200,000 distinct CDR3 sequences, with 6.5% to 7.5% observed a single time. The ten largest make up approximately 3% of the sample. This specimen was PBMCs from the stem cell graft donor, taken from the stem cell graft. These TCRs come from a human donor who donated a stem cell graft to a child with Wiskott-Aldrich syndrome.

This clonotype was found many times. The rearrangement links TRBV4-2 to TRBJ2-1; 10 bases fit TRBD2. The CDR3 is 16 amino acids. Germline values: CDR1 LGHNA, CDR2 YNFKEQ. The ends lost 0 bases at V and 7 bases at J; junction bases unmatched: 6. In DNA form, the CDR3 reads TGTGCCAGCAGCCAAGATCGAGCGGGGGGGCTTAATGAGCAGTTCTTC. This encodes CASSQDRAGGLNEQFF.

This clonotype occurred many times. The chain is built from TRBV5-1 and TRBJ2-5, with TRBD1 matching over 8 bases. CDR1 and CDR2 from the germline V gene are SGHRS and YFSETQ. With 8 bases clipped from V and 5 bases from J, the junction kept 11 bases outside the gene matches. This CDR3 spans 14 amino acids. CDR3 DNA sequence: TGCGCCAGTTTCGGGACAGGCATCTTCGAGACCCAGTACTTC. Amino acid sequence: CASFGTGIFETQYF.

This clonotype was found many times. The chain employs TRBV29-1 and TRBJ2-7, with 9 bases fitting TRBD1. The length of the CDR3 is 15 residues. Trimming cost V 0 bases and J 2 bases; bases outside gene matches: 5. Germline CDR1 reads SQVTM; CDR2 reads ANQGSEA. CDR3 bases: TGCAGCGTTGAAGATCGGGGGACAGGGACCTACGAGCAGTACTTC. As protein: CSVEDRGTGTYEQYF.

The chain links TRBV27 to TRBJ2-1, with D unclear. Germline lookup yields CDR1 MNHEY and CDR2 SMNVEV (reference sequence). The CDR3 length is 14 residues. V was shortened by 6 bases and J by 4 bases, with 13 bases between the two germline ends. CDR3 nucleotides: TGTGCCAGCAGCCCCGGGCAGAAATACAATGAGCAGTTCTTC. Its translation: CASSPGQKYNEQFF.

There are many counts of this clonotype. CDR3 DNA: TGCGCCAGCAGCTTGCCGACTAGTGATGAGCAGTTCTTC. Its translation is CASSLPTSDEQFF. The chain joins TRBV5-1 to TRBJ2-1; tentative D call: TRBD2 (6 bases). This CDR3 contains 13 residues. Germline assignment: CDR1 SGHRS and CDR2 YFSETQ. Trimming stripped 1 base from V and 8 bases from J, with 10 bases between.

This clonotype was observed a few times. In nucleotides, the CDR3 is TGCAGTGCTATACCAACGGGACTCCCGACGAAGCTGTTTTTT. It translates to CSAIPTGLPTKLFF. This sequence joins TRBV20-1 and TRBJ2-2, with D perhaps TRBD2 (6 bases). The CDR3 contains 14 residues. V gave up 4 bases and J gave up 12 bases, with 21 bases separating them. Germline CDR1 is DFQATT and CDR2 is SNEGSKA (reference sequence).

This clonotype appeared many times. The V call is TRBV24-1, the J call TRBJ2-2; 7 bases map to TRBD1. The CDR3 is 15 amino acids. Trimming took 0 bases from V and 5 from J; bases not matched to a gene: 2. The germline V gene has CDR1 KGHDR and CDR2 SFDVKD. This CDR3 is CATSDLGQETGELFF. DNA for the CDR3: TGTGCCACCAGTGATTTGGGACAGGAAACCGGGGAGCTGTTTTTT.

This clonotype was counted at least ten times. The rearrangement links TRBV27 to TRBJ1-2; unclear D gene. Germline values: CDR1 MNHEY, CDR2 SMNVEV (reference sequence). The ends were cut back, 3 bases at V and 6 bases at J, with 11 bases in the middle. This CDR3 comprises 13 residues. For the CDR3, the DNA is TGTGCCAGCAGTTTTATCGGGAAGGATGGCTACACCTTC. This gives the protein CASSFIGKDGYTF.

This clonotype was seen a handful of times. The rearrangement joins TRBV30 to TRBJ1-2; D ambiguous. V lost 0 bases and J lost 3, with 8 bases in between. This CDR3 is 13 amino acids long. Germline V lookup: CDR1 GTSNPN, CDR2 SVGIG (reference sequence). The CDR3 sequence: CAWSVPGYYGYTF. The CDR3 DNA sequence: TGTGCCTGGAGTGTACCGGGGTACTATGGCTACACCTTC.

In its sample, this clonotype was seen many times. The chain uses TRBV6-1 and TRBJ2-7, with TRBD1 matching over 8 bases. The V segment lost 0 bases and the J segment 6 bases; nucleotides outside the gene matches: 4. Germline CDR1 MNHNS, CDR2 SASEGT. The CDR3 loop spans 14 amino acids. CDR3 in amino acids: CASSEAGTGLEQYF. CDR3 nucleotides: TGTGCCAGCAGTGAAGCAGGGACAGGTCTCGAGCAGTACTTC.

This clonotype was observed many times. The V and J genes are TRBV12-3 or TRBV12-4 and TRBJ2-1; no clear D gene. The CDR3 extends over 12 amino acids. The germline V and J ends were trimmed by 3 bases and 5 bases, with 5 bases remaining between them. The CDR3 DNA reads TGTGCCAGCAGTTTTGTGCACAATGAGCAGTTCTTC. It yields the protein CASSFVHNEQFF.

Of note for this clonotype: Its ends do not fully match the called genes, so a read error is possible. The chain carries TRBV11-2 and TRBJ2-5; 9 nucleotides match TRBD2. CDR3 length: 12 amino acids. Germline assignment: CDR1 SGHAT and CDR2 FQNNGV. In DNA, the CDR3 is TGTGCCAGCAGACTTTTACCGGGACTAGCAGACTTC. Translating gives CASRLLPGLADF.

This clonotype has more than one count but fewer than ten. The chain employs TRBV2 and TRBJ2-7; TRBD1 agrees at 9 bases. Germline CDR1 SNHLY, CDR2 FYNNEI. The CDR3 sequence is 15 residues long. The V and J ends lost 6 bases and 0 bases, in that order; junction bases with no gene match: 6. CDR3 DNA sequence: TGTGCCAGCAGCGGGGACAGGGAAAGCTCCTACGAGCAGTACTTC. This gives the protein CASSGDRESSYEQYF.

This clonotype was observed at least ten times. The V and J genes are TRBV28 and TRBJ1-6; D ambiguous. The length of the CDR3 is 13 residues. Germline V lookup: CDR1 MDHEN, CDR2 SYDVKM. V was pared by 10 bases and J by 7 bases, with 14 bases between. The CDR3 loop is CATLRGKNSPLHF. In DNA form, the CDR3 reads TGTGCCACCCTTCGTGGCAAGAATTCACCCCTCCACTTT. The variable domain in full, completed from reference TRBV28 and TRBJ1-6, reads DVKVTQSSRYLVKRTGEKVFLECVQDMDHENMFWYRQDPGLGLRLIYFSYDVKMKEKGDIPEGYSVSREKKERFSLILESASTNQTSMYLCATLRGKNSPLHFGNGTRLTVT.

Points on this clonotype: A read error may explain this, as a much larger clone is one base away. The rearrangement joins TRBV12-3 or TRBV12-4 to TRBJ2-5; D is possibly TRBD2 (5 bases). Trimming pared 6 bases from V and 3 bases from J, leaving 5 bases between. The CDR3 is 11 residues long. CDR3 DNA: TGTGCCAGCAGGGAGGAAGAGACCCAGTACTTC. This sequence encodes CASREEETQYF.

The chain has TRBV30 and TRBJ2-7, with D perhaps TRBD1 (6 bases). This CDR3 spans 12 amino acids. CDR1 is GTSNPN, CDR2 SVGIG, per germline (reference sequence). The V gene lost 1 base and the J gene lost 6 bases, with 10 bases spanning the gap. CDR3 loop: CAWSATGSEQYF. DNA of the CDR3: TGTGCCTGGAGTGCCACAGGGAGCGAGCAGTACTTC.

The table lists this clonotype with a few counts. The rearrangement uses TRBV7-9 and TRBJ1-2, with 10 bases lining up with TRBD1. J was trimmed by 2 bases and V by 0 bases; bases with no gene match: 0. Germline values: CDR1 SEHNR, CDR2 FQNEAQ (reference sequence). The CDR3 runs to 15 residues. The CDR3 reads CASSLADRGNYGYTF. The DNA for the CDR3 is TGTGCCAGCAGCTTAGCGGACAGGGGGAACTATGGCTACACCTTC.

This clonotype was seen ten or more times. This sequence joins TRBV3-1 and TRBJ1-1; TRBD1 is a possible D gene (5 bases). Germline CDR1 is LGHDT and CDR2 is YNNKEL (reference sequence). The ends were cut back, 6 bases at V and 3 bases at J, with 14 bases in the middle. The CDR3 contains 14 residues. The CDR3 DNA sequence: TGTGCCAGCAGGAGGGAGTTGGGGGACACTGAAGCTTTCTTT. Translating gives CASRRELGDTEAFF.

There are many counts of this clonotype. The chain has TRBV29-1 and TRBJ2-6, with D unresolved. With 4 bases removed from V and 2 bases from J, the gap between germline ends came to 9 bases. The germline V gene has CDR1 SQVTM and CDR2 ANQGSEA. This CDR3 contains 14 residues. The CDR3 loop is CSVAVQPGANVLTF. CDR3 DNA sequence: TGCAGCGTTGCAGTCCAGCCTGGGGCCAACGTCCTGACTTTC.

This clonotype was observed at least ten times. The chain links TRBV3-1 to TRBJ2-7, with 8 nucleotides matching TRBD1. CDR1 is LGHDT, CDR2 YNNKEL, per germline (reference sequence). The CDR3 length is 17 residues. Trimming took 1 base from V and 3 from J; bases not matched to a gene: 11. CDR3 coding DNA: TGTGCCAGCAGCCAAGGAGGCCTGGGACAGGTCTTCTACGAGCAGTACTTC. It specifies CASSQGGLGQVFYEQYF.

This clonotype was detected only a few times. This sequence joins TRBV5-6 and TRBJ1-2; D uncertain. CDR1 SGHDT and CDR2 YYEEEE come from the germline V gene. The CDR3 runs 11 residues. The V and J ends lost 4 bases and 6 bases respectively, with 7 bases between them. CDR3 bases: TGTGCCAGCAGCCGTGGGGATGGCTACACCTTC. This encodes CASSRGDGYTF.

This clonotype was recorded many times. CDR3 residues: CASTDPTSGTGNEQFF. The CDR3 DNA is TGTGCCAGCACTGACCCGACTAGCGGGACGGGCAATGAGCAGTTCTTC. The gene calls are TRBV6-2 or TRBV6-3 and TRBJ2-1; 11 nucleotides agree with TRBD2. CDR1 MNHEY and CDR2 SVGEGT come from the germline V gene. V shed 7 bases, J shed 6 bases, and the junction held 11 bases outside the gene matches. CDR3 length: 16 residues.

This clonotype was seen a handful of times. This chain connects TRBV7-2 to TRBJ1-5, with D unclear. Germline lookup yields CDR1 SGHTA and CDR2 FQGNSA. This CDR3 has 13 amino acids. V was clipped by 5 bases and J by 7 bases, with 12 bases between them. In nucleotides, the CDR3 is TGTGCCAGCAGCGTATGGGGTGCCCAGCCCCAGCATTTT. Protein sequence: CASSVWGAQPQHF.

In its sample, this clonotype was seen many times. This rearrangement joins TRBV7-9 to TRBJ2-2, with TRBD1 identical over 8 bases. Trimming took 4 bases from V and 6 from J; bases not matched to a gene: 16. CDR3 length equals 18 residues. CDR1 and CDR2 (germline): SEHNR, FQNEAQ (reference sequence). In DNA, the CDR3 is TGTGCCAGCAGCTCCCGGACAGGGAGAATGAGGGATGCCGGGGAGCTGTTTTTT. Protein: CASSSRTGRMRDAGELFF.

This clonotype was observed a few times. The chain uses TRBV7-2 and TRBJ2-7, with 11 bases aligning to TRBD2. CDR1 is SGHTA and CDR2 is FQGNSA in the germline V gene. V was pared by 4 bases and J by 4 bases, with 3 bases of the junction left unmatched. This CDR3 is 14 amino acids long. As DNA, the CDR3 is TGTGCCAGCAGCTCCCGACTAGCGGGATACGAGCAGTACTTC. Protein: CASSSRLAGYEQYF.

Ten or more counts support this clonotype. This rearrangement joins TRBV18 to TRBJ2-7; TRBD1 agrees at 10 bases. The CDR3 contains 15 residues. Germline lookup yields CDR1 KGHSH and CDR2 LQKENI. Trimming removed 3 bases from V and 2 bases from J; junction bases left unmatched: 4. CDR3 sequence: CASSPKGQGAYEQYF. CDR3 sequence (DNA): TGTGCCAGCTCACCCAAAGGACAGGGGGCCTACGAGCAGTACTTC.